The 31 T cell receptor beta chains presented below share a single source sample, sequenced in a study of cytomegalovirus exposure and HLA in healthy donors. Use of 60 Vbeta and 13 Jbeta primers characterized the PCR. This table comes from immunoSEQ multiplex PCR, and its TCRdb copy is limited to in-frame clones, with some not included. The sample has around 130,000 clones, roughly 88% seen once. The sample was PBMCs. These receptors all come from a woman aged 18-30 years in good health and CMV-seropositive.

This clone was seen once. This rearrangement joins TRBV6-5 to TRBJ1-2; 9 nucleotides agree with TRBD1. The V and J ends lost 6 bases and 7 bases, in that order; junction bases with no gene match: 12. The CDR3 extends over 15 amino acids. Germline CDR1 is MNHEY and CDR2 is SVGAGI. The CDR3 nucleotides are TGTGCCAGCAGACTCCCGGGACAGGGAGTGGGTGGCTACACCTTC. It codes for CASRLPGQGVGGYTF.

The chain combines TRBV19 with TRBJ2-7; 9 bases align to TRBD2. The CDR3 length is 17 residues. Germline V gene data show CDR1 as LNHDA and CDR2 as SQIVND (reference sequence). Germline trimming cut 3 bases from V and 7 bases from J; bases unmatched to any gene: 16. DNA for the CDR3: TGTGCCAGTAGTATTGGCCCGGTTAGCGGGGGATTTAGGGAGCAGTACTTC. This sequence encodes CASSIGPVSGGFREQYF.

By share, this clone counts as medium-sized. The chain has TRBV11-3 and TRBJ2-2; D call uncertain. CDR3 size: 13 residues. Germline V gives CDR1 SGHNT, CDR2 YENEEA. Between the trimmed V and J ends, which lost 5 bases and 4 bases, there was a span of 8 bases. The CDR3 protein is CASSPPGTGELFF. The CDR3 DNA reads as TGTGCCAGCAGCCCCCCAGGCACCGGGGAGCTGTTTTTT.

As for this clone: At one boundary the junction diverges from the germline segment, which might be a read error. V and J are TRBV7-7 and TRBJ2-1, with D possibly being TRBD2 (7 bases). The CDR3 consists of 15 residues. Germline V gene lookup returns CDR1 SSHAT and CDR2 FNYEAQ (reference sequence). The CDR3 loop is CASSFSGGQADEQFF. The CDR3 region has the DNA TGTGCTAGCAGCTTTTCGGGGGGCCAGGCCGATGAGCAGTTCTTC.

The V gene is TRBV10-2, the J gene TRBJ1-6, with no clear D. Looked up from germline, CDR1 is WSHSY and CDR2 is SAAADI. V was cut by 8 bases and J by 9 bases, with 11 bases left in between. The CDR3 has 12 amino acids. This CDR3 is CASGIQISPLHF. In DNA form, the CDR3 reads TGCGCCAGCGGTATACAGATTTCACCCCTCCACTTT.

Written as DNA, the CDR3 is TGTGCCAGCAGCTCCTCGGGATCGAACACTGAAGCTTTCTTT. This codes for CASSSSGSNTEAFF. This chain joins TRBV7-3 and TRBJ1-1; no definite D call. Germline CDR1 SGHTA, CDR2 FQGTGA. V dropped 4 bases and J dropped 1 base, with 10 bases sitting between them. CDR3 size: 14 residues.

This clone was recorded once. V usage is TRBV27 and J usage is TRBJ2-3; 7 bases match TRBD1. The CDR3 has 14 residues. J lost 4 bases, V lost 5 bases, and 6 bases had no gene match. The germline V gene has CDR1 MNHEY and CDR2 SMNVEV (reference sequence). The CDR3 DNA follows: TGTGCCAGCAGTCTGATTCAGGGGGCAGATACGCAGTATTTT. Encoded protein: CASSLIQGADTQYF.

The rearrangement links TRBV29-1 to TRBJ2-5; 10 nucleotides match TRBD1. Trimming removed 7 bases from V and 5 bases from J; junction bases left unmatched: 10. The CDR3 has 14 residues. The germline V gene has CDR1 SQVTM and CDR2 ANQGSEA. The CDR3 spells CSAGTGEAFETQYF. As DNA, the CDR3 is TGCAGCGCGGGGACAGGGGAAGCCTTCGAGACCCAGTACTTC.

The V call is TRBV19, the J call TRBJ2-2, with TRBD1 matching 12 bases. After removal of 4 bases from V and 6 bases from J, the junction contained 3 bases not matched to a gene. Looked up from germline, CDR1 is LNHDA and CDR2 is SQIVND (reference sequence). The CDR3 runs to 15 residues. The CDR3 DNA reads as TGTGCCAGTAGTAGGGGACAGGGGGCAGCCGGGGAGCTGTTTTTT. This encodes CASSRGQGAAGELFF.

J is TRBJ1-5 and V is TRBV11-2; 9 nucleotides align to TRBD1. The CDR3 extends over 15 amino acids. J was trimmed by 2 bases and V by 2 bases; bases with no gene match: 1. CDR1 is SGHAT and CDR2 is FQNNGV in the germline V gene. CDR3 loop: CASSLRTGGNQPQHF. The CDR3 coding sequence is TGTGCCAGCAGCTTACGGACAGGGGGCAATCAGCCCCAGCATTTT.

This clone was observed once. The V and J genes are TRBV7-9 and TRBJ2-2; tentative D call: TRBD1 (6 bases). The germline V gene encodes CDR1 SEHNR and CDR2 FQNEAQ (reference sequence). The V end was cut by 1 base, the J end by 3 bases, with 12 bases between. The CDR3 consists of 16 residues. CDR3 region: CASSLDAGVDTGELFF. The DNA for the CDR3 is TGTGCCAGCAGCTTAGACGCAGGGGTGGACACCGGGGAGCTGTTTTTT.

This chain's CDR3 is CASGGVGGEGPSGFEQYF. In DNA form, the CDR3 reads TGTGCCAGCGGGGGGGTGGGTGGGGAGGGGCCGTCCGGATTCGAGCAGTACTTC. This chain joins TRBV2 and TRBJ2-7; TRBD2 agrees at 7 bases. CDR1 is SNHLY, CDR2 FYNNEI, per germline. The ends lost 8 bases at V and 6 bases at J; junction bases unmatched: 25. This CDR3 is built from 18 residues.

This clone occurred once. This chain joins TRBV12-5 and TRBJ2-7, with D tentatively TRBD2 (6 bases). The length of the CDR3 is 12 residues. Germline CDR1 reads LGHNT; CDR2 reads FRNRAP. V gave up 7 bases and J gave up 6 bases, with 13 bases separating them. The CDR3 region has the DNA TGTGCTAGTGCCCCCGGGGGTGGCGAGCAGTACTTC. This encodes CASAPGGGEQYF. Looking up the rest from reference TRBV12-5 and TRBJ2-7 gives the full variable domain: DARVTQTPRHKVTEMGQEVTMRCQPILGHNTVFWYRQTMMQGLELLAYFRNRAPLDDSGMPKDRFSAEMPDATLATLKIQPSEPRDSAVYFCASAPGGGEQYFGPGTRLTVT.

This clone was seen just once. The rearrangement uses TRBV10-3 and TRBJ2-6; 9 bases match TRBD1. V lost 10 bases to trimming and J lost 0 bases; unmatched junction nucleotides: 7. The CDR3 is 16 amino acids. Germline CDR1 and CDR2: ENHRY and SYGVKD. This chain's CDR3 is CATRQGVNSGANVLTF. CDR3 in DNA: TGTGCCACCAGACAGGGGGTTAACTCTGGGGCCAACGTCCTGACTTTC.

As concerns this clone: Other DNA sequences from this sample encode an identical CDR3 as well. This chain uses TRBV19 with TRBJ2-2; 8 bases fit TRBD2. The CDR3 is 14 residues long. The germline CDR1 and CDR2 sequences are LNHDA and SQIVND (reference sequence). Losses at the gene ends were 11 bases for V and 8 bases for J; bases not matched to a gene: 13. In DNA form, the CDR3 reads TGTGCCGCAACCGGGACTAGTTCTTCTGGGGAGCTGTTTTTT. Its translation is CAATGTSSSGELFF.

The rearrangement links TRBV6-6 to TRBJ2-5; 8 bases fit TRBD1. The CDR3 extends over 14 amino acids. CDR1 is MNHNY and CDR2 is SVGAGI in the germline V gene (reference sequence). V shed 4 bases and J 4 bases; nucleotides not matched to a gene: 5. The CDR3 loop is CASSSDRDGETQYF. The CDR3 DNA is TGTGCCAGCAGTTCGGACAGGGATGGAGAGACCCAGTACTTC.

In this sample, this clone turned up a few times. The CDR3 reads CASSDPHLTGKVRYTF. The CDR3, as DNA: TGTGCCAGCAGTGATCCCCACTTGACAGGGAAGGTTCGCTACACCTTC. This chain joins TRBV25-1 and TRBJ1-2; 7 bases align to TRBD1. V shed 3 bases and J 9 bases; nucleotides not matched to a gene: 16. Germline CDR1 and CDR2: MGHDK and SYGVNS. This CDR3 spans 16 amino acids.

The rearrangement links TRBV19 to TRBJ2-1; TRBD1 matches at 10 bases. Germline V CDR1 and CDR2: LNHDA, SQIVND (reference sequence). The J segment lost 5 bases and the V segment lost 5 bases, leaving 9 bases of the junction unmatched. CDR3 length: 16 residues. The CDR3 here is CASSWRDRGWHNEQFF. The CDR3 bases are TGTGCCAGTAGTTGGAGGGACAGGGGTTGGCACAATGAGCAGTTCTTC.

The rearrangement joins TRBV27 to TRBJ1-4; the D gene is possibly TRBD1 (6 bases). This CDR3 region has 15 residues. Germline-derived CDR1 and CDR2 are MNHEY and SMNVEV (reference sequence). The V and J ends lost 5 bases and 3 bases respectively, with 13 bases between them. The CDR3 DNA reads as TGTGCCAGCAGTCTCACAGGGAGCCCTAATGAAAAACTGTTTTTT. Protein product: CASSLTGSPNEKLFF.

The genes are TRBV7-9 and TRBJ1-6; TRBD1 matches at 7 bases. Germline loops: CDR1 SEHNR, CDR2 FQNEAQ (reference sequence). This CDR3 comprises 14 residues. The J segment lost 7 bases and the V segment lost 6 bases, leaving 6 bases of the junction unmatched. The CDR3 loop is CASRDGQANSPLHF. The CDR3 coding sequence is TGTGCCAGCAGGGACGGACAGGCAAATTCACCCCTCCACTTT.

This sequence joins TRBV7-9 and TRBJ1-2; the match to TRBD1 covers 12 bases. CDR3 size: 14 residues. Trimming removed 5 bases from V and 8 bases from J; junction bases left unmatched: 6. The germline CDR1 and CDR2 sequences are SEHNR and FQNEAQ (reference sequence). The CDR3, as DNA: TGTGCCAGCAGCCGGGGACAGGGGGCGTGGGGCTACACCTTC. Protein product: CASSRGQGAWGYTF.

This clone was recorded a few times. This rearrangement joins TRBV5-1 to TRBJ1-2; TRBD1 matches 9 bases. V lost 1 base, J lost 3 bases, and 10 bases stayed unmatched. This CDR3 is built from 17 residues. CDR1 and CDR2 from the germline V gene are SGHRS and YFSETQ. The chain's CDR3 is CASSLRGGRTGDYGYTF. The CDR3 DNA reads TGCGCCAGCAGCTTGCGGGGAGGTCGGACAGGGGACTATGGCTACACCTTC.

The rearrangement links TRBV11-3 to TRBJ2-5; TRBD1 matches 7 bases. Germline assignment: CDR1 SGHNT and CDR2 YENEEA. The CDR3 sequence is 16 residues long. The J segment lost 0 bases and the V segment lost 4 bases, leaving 8 bases of the junction unmatched. CDR3 sequence (DNA): TGTGCCAGCAGCTCGAACTCCGGGACAGACCAAGAGACCCAGTACTTC. Its translation: CASSSNSGTDQETQYF.

The chain joins TRBV2 to TRBJ1-1; the D gene is possibly TRBD1 (5 bases). Germline CDR1 and CDR2: SNHLY and FYNNEI. With 5 bases removed from V and 5 bases from J, the gap between germline ends came to 12 bases. The CDR3 is 13 amino acids. The CDR3 is CASSPGGGTEAFF. The CDR3 DNA reads as TGTGCCAGCAGTCCCGGCGGGGGGACTGAAGCTTTCTTT.

The table lists this clone with a few counts. The same CDR3 is also encoded by other DNA sequences in this sample. The V and J genes are TRBV4-2 and TRBJ2-1; TRBD2 matches at 8 bases. The J segment lost 6 bases and the V segment lost 0 bases, leaving 10 bases of the junction unmatched. The germline CDR1 and CDR2 sequences are LGHNA and YNFKEQ. This CDR3 has 17 amino acids. DNA of the CDR3: TGTGCCAGCAGCCAAGATTCCCAGCGGGGGTATACCAATGAGCAGTTCTTC. Its protein product is CASSQDSQRGYTNEQFF.

The chain uses TRBV25-1 and TRBJ2-3; possible D gene TRBD1, 6 bases. Germline values: CDR1 MGHDK, CDR2 SYGVNS. The CDR3 spans 12 residues. Between the trimmed V and J ends, which lost 7 bases and 10 bases, there was a span of 15 bases. The chain's CDR3 is CASNNRVDPQYF. The CDR3, as DNA: TGTGCCAGCAACAACAGGGTTGATCCGCAGTATTTT. The full variable domain, in which reference TRBV25-1 and TRBJ2-3 provide the parts outside the CDR3, is EADIYQTPRYLVIGTGKKITLECSQTMGHDKMYWYQQDPGMELHLIHYSYGVNSTEKGDLSSESTVSRIRTEHFPLTLESARPSHTSQYLCASNNRVDPQYFGPGTRLTVL.

The chain combines TRBV2 with TRBJ2-7; possible D gene TRBD2, 6 bases. Germline CDR1 and CDR2: SNHLY and FYNNEI. The germline V and J ends were trimmed by 7 bases and 2 bases, with 18 bases remaining between them. The CDR3 runs to 15 residues. The CDR3 bases are TGTGCCAGCAAAGCCGGGACTGAAAATACCTACGAGCAGTACTTC. This translates into CASKAGTENTYEQYF.

The chain combines TRBV5-1 with TRBJ1-4; weak D call: TRBD1 (5 bases). Germline V gene sequence: CDR1 SGHRS, CDR2 YFSETQ. V dropped 4 bases and J dropped 8 bases, with 15 bases sitting between them. This CDR3 is built from 14 residues. The CDR3 DNA reads TGCGCCAGCAGCCCGGAGCGGGGGTGGGAAAAACTGTTTTTT. Protein sequence: CASSPERGWEKLFF.

The chain joins TRBV21-1 to TRBJ1-1; the table's D call of TRBD1 was not tested on the DNA. TRBV21-1 is flagged as a pseudogene. The CDR3 sequence is 15 residues long. DNA for the CDR3: TGTGCCAGCAGCACCAACAGGGGGCCTCATCCCGGCACTTTCTTT. Translated, it gives CASSTNRGPHPGTFF.

The V call is TRBV9, the J call TRBJ1-1, with 8 nucleotides matching TRBD1. V gave up 3 bases and J gave up 7 bases; unmatched junction bases: 8. The germline gives CDR1 SGDLS, CDR2 YYNGEE. This CDR3 comprises 14 residues. The CDR3 spells CASSAQHRGSEAFF. As DNA, the CDR3 is TGTGCCAGCAGCGCCCAACACAGGGGGAGTGAAGCTTTCTTT.

This clone was detected once. V usage is TRBV7-9 and J usage is TRBJ1-2, with 7 bases lining up with TRBD1. CDR3 length equals 14 residues. The germline V gene encodes CDR1 SEHNR and CDR2 FQNEAQ (reference sequence). With 5 bases clipped from V and 10 bases from J, the junction kept 13 bases outside the gene matches. CDR3 in amino acids: CASSHSGGGRPYTF. CDR3 sequence (DNA): TGTGCCAGCAGCCATTCGGGAGGGGGCCGCCCCTACACCTTC.